Listed below are T cell receptor beta chains from one sample, sequenced in a study of blood T cell repertoires in COVID-19. Clones were sequenced by immunoSEQ multiplex PCR, and TCRdb holds only the in-frame ones, with some missing. The table includes around 250,000 clones, roughly 90% detected once. The sample was peripheral blood. The receptor source for this set is a human donor in a cohort sampled during active COVID-19. CDR3s include the opening cysteine and the closing phenylalanine or tryptophan. A D gene is named only where the DNA matches it firmly. Size is omitted from some rows. Given values are once, few, many or a class for expanded clones.

V gene	D gene	J gene	clone size	CDR3 protein	CDR3 DNA
TRBV6-6	TRBD2	TRBJ2-5	-	CASSLAGFRETQYF	TGTGCCAGCTCGCTAGCGGGATTTCGGGAGACCCAGTACTTC
TRBV10-3	-	TRBJ2-5	-	CASQGDRETQYF	TGTGCCAGCCAGGGCGACAGGGAGACCCAGTACTTC
TRBV9	TRBD2	TRBJ2-7	-	CASSGGGPPRVEPYEQYF	TGTGCCAGCAGCGGGGGGGGACCACCAAGGGTTGAACCATACGAGCAGTACTTC
TRBV13	-	TRBJ2-7	-	CASSLLGGTASYEQYF	TGTGCCAGCAGCTTATTAGGCGGGACTGCCTCCTACGAGCAGTACTTC
TRBV6-5	TRBD2	TRBJ2-1	few	CASTDLAGDTQFF	TGTGCCAGCACCGACTTAGCGGGAGACACGCAGTTCTTC
TRBV9	TRBD1	TRBJ2-7	few	CASSTGQGIHEQYF	TGTGCCAGCAGCACCGGACAGGGGATCCACGAGCAGTACTTC
TRBV24-1	TRBD2	TRBJ2-1	once	CATSDPSGRALGNEQFF	TGTGCCACCAGTGACCCAAGCGGGAGGGCCCTTGGCAATGAGCAGTTCTTC
TRBV7-9	TRBD1	TRBJ1-2	-	CASSPRTGGNYGYTF	TGTGCCAGCAGCCCCAGGACAGGGGGCAACTATGGCTACACCTTC
TRBV7-9	TRBD2	TRBJ2-5	-	CASSLATGTSGTQYF	TGTGCCAGCAGCTTAGCAACCGGGACTAGCGGGACCCAGTACTTC
TRBV4-1	TRBD1	TRBJ2-7	-	CASSQELRTGFTEQYF	TGCGCCAGCAGCCAAGAGCTCCGGACAGGGTTCACCGAGCAGTACTTC
TRBV28	TRBD2	TRBJ2-1	-	CASSLLSGGSYNEQFF	TGTGCCAGCAGTTTATTGTCGGGGGGCTCCTACAATGAGCAGTTCTTC
TRBV2	-	TRBJ2-2	once	CARPKGQGNTGELFF	TGTGCCAGGCCCAAGGGGCAGGGTAACACCGGGGAGCTGTTTTTT
TRBV19	-	TRBJ1-4	-	CASGIETATNEKLFF	TGTGCCAGTGGAATAGAGACAGCAACTAATGAAAAACTGTTTTTT
TRBV7-9	TRBD1	TRBJ2-7	-	CASSLPILPGTAYEQYF	TGTGCCAGCAGCTTACCGATACTCCCCGGGACAGCCTACGAGCAGTACTTC
TRBV9	-	TRBJ1-1	-	CASTLSEERGNTEAFF	TGTGCCAGCACCCTAAGTGAGGAAAGGGGGAACACTGAAGCTTTCTTT
TRBV11-2	-	TRBJ2-7	-	CASSLDEGDEQYF	TGTGCCAGCAGCTTAGATGAGGGGGACGAGCAGTACTTC
TRBV6-2/TRBV6-3	-	TRBJ1-1	-	CASSWGGGGRTEAFF	TGTGCCAGCAGTTGGGGGGGTGGCGGTCGCACTGAAGCTTTCTTT
TRBV6-4	-	TRBJ2-3	few	CASSDSTGGADTQYF	TGTGCCAGCAGTGACTCTACAGGGGGGGCAGATACGCAGTATTTT